These 10 T cell receptor beta chains originate from one sample sequenced in a study of T-cell memory formation after mild COVID-19. TCRdb fed the 5' RACE reads into MiXCR, producing one record per CDR3 protein. This table holds approximately 250,000 distinct CDR3 sequences, 16% found once. Source material: PBMCs or a T cell subset sorted from them (not recorded which). These TCRs come from a man aged 18 to 35 who had mild COVID-19 (a few samples of this study predate the infection). Cell type and time point are not known.

The V gene is TRBV6-2 or TRBV6-3, the J gene TRBJ1-2; TRBD1 might be the D (6 bases). Germline CDR1 reads MNHEY; CDR2 reads SVGEGT. CDR3 length: 13 amino acids. Trimming took off 0 bases at V and 5 bases at J, with 7 bases between the two ends. CDR3 coding DNA: TGTGCCAGCAGTTACTCGGACAGTTATGGCTACACCTTC. This translates into CASSYSDSYGYTF.

This clonotype has more than one count but fewer than ten. The chain combines TRBV10-3 with TRBJ1-5; TRBD1 matches 7 bases. Trimming took 6 bases from V and 1 from J; bases not matched to a gene: 3. Germline V gene data show CDR1 as ENHRY and CDR2 as SYGVKD. The CDR3 has 14 amino acids. CDR3 coding DNA: TGTGCCATCAGGACGGGACAGAGCAATCAGCCCCAGCATTTT. Amino acid sequence: CAIRTGQSNQPQHF.

This clonotype came up a few times. The gene calls are TRBV29-1 and TRBJ2-1, with 8 bases matching TRBD2. J lost 0 bases, V lost 2 bases, and 9 bases had no gene match. The CDR3 runs to 17 residues. The germline gives CDR1 SQVTM, CDR2 ANQGSEA. CDR3 protein: CSVELGVAGFSYNEQFF. The DNA for the CDR3 is TGCAGCGTTGAATTAGGGGTAGCGGGGTTCTCCTACAATGAGCAGTTCTTC.

This clonotype occurred a few times. The rearrangement uses TRBV27 and TRBJ2-3; D is ambiguous. Trimming pared 11 bases from V and 3 bases from J, leaving 9 bases between. Germline V gene sequence: CDR1 MNHEY, CDR2 SMNVEV (reference sequence). CDR3 length: 11 amino acids. The CDR3 sequence is CASRVTDTQYF. The CDR3 bases are TGTGCCTCCCGGGTGACAGATACGCAGTATTTT.

The J gene is TRBJ1-1, the V gene TRBV27; D is unresolved. The CDR3 is 14 amino acids. Germline CDR1 and CDR2: MNHEY and SMNVEV (reference sequence). V was clipped by 2 bases and J by 4 bases, with 11 bases between them. CDR3 residues: CASSLSTGSTEAFF. CDR3 nucleotides: TGTGCCAGCAGTTTAAGTACGGGGTCCACTGAAGCTTTCTTT.

This clonotype was seen a handful of times. This chain links TRBV11-2 with TRBJ2-1; D gene unclear. Per germline, CDR1 SGHAT and CDR2 FQNNGV. The CDR3 runs 13 residues. Trimming pared 0 bases from V and 10 bases from J, leaving 10 bases between. The CDR3 DNA follows: TGTGCCAGCAGCTTAGATTTTTGGGCCGAGCAGTTCTTC. This gives the protein CASSLDFWAEQFF.

The chain has TRBV12-5 and TRBJ2-2; TRBD2 agrees at 13 bases. Germline loops: CDR1 LGHNT, CDR2 FRNRAP. There are 16 residues in the CDR3. Trimming at V came to 6 bases and at J to 3 bases, leaving 4 bases not matched to a gene. CDR3 nucleotides: TGTGCTAGTGGCAGGACTAGCGGGGGAGACACCGGGGAGCTGTTTTTT. Protein sequence: CASGRTSGGDTGELFF.

V and J are TRBV2 and TRBJ2-3; the D gene is possibly TRBD2 (5 bases). Germline V gene data show CDR1 as SNHLY and CDR2 as FYNNEI. V was trimmed by 2 bases and J by 3 bases, leaving 12 bases between them. This CDR3 comprises 15 residues. DNA of the CDR3: TGTGCCAGCAGTGAATCCCGGGATAAAACAGATACGCAGTATTTT. Translation: CASSESRDKTDTQYF.

This clonotype was counted a few times. The rearrangement links TRBV3-2 to TRBJ2-2; the DNA was not compared with TRBD2, the D call given in the table. TRBV3-2 is classified as a pseudogene. CDR3 length equals 21 residues. CDR3 in amino acids: CASSQDRTSGERAANTGELFF. The CDR3 coding sequence is TGTGCCAGCAGCCAAGATCGGACTAGCGGGGAGCGGGCCGCGAACACCGGGGAGCTGTTTTTT.

This clonotype occurred many times. The gene calls are TRBV6-5 and TRBJ2-1; 14 bases fit TRBD2. This CDR3 is built from 16 residues. The V gene's germline CDR1 is MNHEY and CDR2 SVGAGI. J gave up 8 bases and V 7 bases, and 10 bases lay outside the gene matches. CDR3 residues: CASTDRLAGGQDEQFF. Here the CDR3 DNA reads TGTGCCAGCACCGACCGACTAGCGGGGGGGCAGGATGAGCAGTTCTTC.